One and the same sample provided the 4 T cell receptor beta chains below, sequenced in a study of OX40 agonist ivuxolimab in advanced cancers. Libraries were prepared by immunoSEQ multiplex PCR; TCRdb keeps only in-frame clonotypes and omits some of them. The table has 45,000 to 55,000 clones, 88% seen once. The material was CD4+ or CD8+ T cells sorted from blood, obtained in a trial of the OX40 agonist ivuxolimab. The receptors derive from an adult with an advanced solid tumor such as melanoma, head and neck, liver or kidney cancer.

The gene calls are TRBV6-6 and TRBJ2-7; D call uncertain. The CDR3 length is 10 residues. Per germline, CDR1 MNHNY and CDR2 SVGAGI (reference sequence). Trimming cost V 8 bases and J 9 bases, with 11 bases left between them. CDR3 in amino acids: CASGDPRQYF. The CDR3 region has the DNA TGTGCCAGCGGTGACCCAAGGCAGTACTTC.

This chain joins TRBV7-2 and TRBJ1-5; D unclear. Germline loops: CDR1 SGHTA, CDR2 FQGNSA. The CDR3 sequence is 13 residues long. V was pared by 2 bases and J by 6 bases, with 8 bases between. The CDR3 loop is CASSLTDFQPQHF. CDR3 DNA sequence: TGTGCCAGCAGCTTAACAGATTTTCAGCCCCAGCATTTT.

CDR3 nucleotide sequence: TGTGCCAGCAGCTCGATGGGAGGGATCGAGCAGTACTTC. Amino acid sequence: CASSSMGGIEQYF. The chain recombines TRBV5-6 with TRBJ2-5; 7 positions match TRBD2. Near its end, the DNA agrees better with TRBJ2-7, so the J call may be wrong. The germline CDR1 and CDR2 sequences are SGHDT and YYEEEE. This CDR3 has 13 amino acids.

V usage is TRBV7-2 and J usage is TRBJ1-5, with D perhaps TRBD1 (6 bases). The germline CDR1 and CDR2 sequences are SGHTA and FQGNSA. CDR3 length: 14 amino acids. Trimming stripped 4 bases from V and 4 bases from J, with 11 bases between. The CDR3 DNA follows: TGTGCCAGCAGCTCTCAGGGGAAGAATCAGCCCCAGCATTTT. Protein: CASSSQGKNQPQHF.